This TCR beta chain was identified in a study of OX40 agonist ivuxolimab in advanced cancers. Some clones are missing from TCRdb's copy, which holds only in-frame ones; the method was immunoSEQ multiplex PCR. The sample includes some 100,000 clones, 94% of them seen just once. V lost 0 bases to trimming and J lost 2 bases, with 9 bases between them. Germline V lookup: CDR1 SGDLS, CDR2 YYNGEE. The CDR3 is 15 residues long. The receptor was isolated from an adult with an advanced solid tumor such as melanoma, head and neck, liver or kidney cancer. Sequenced material: CD4+ or CD8+ T cells sorted from blood, taken in a trial of the OX40 agonist ivuxolimab. This chain links TRBV9 with TRBJ2-1, with D perhaps TRBD1 or TRBD2 (6 bases each). This chain's CDR3 is CASSVEEGAYNEQFF. As DNA, the CDR3 is TGTGCCAGCAGCGTAGAGGAGGGGGCCTACAATGAGCAGTTCTTC.